The 18 T cell receptor beta chains in this list originate from one sample, sequenced in a study of cytomegalovirus exposure and HLA in healthy donors (dated by TCRdb to about 2017). Preparation of the library involved the immunoSEQ multiplex PCR assay. A mixture of 60 forward primers for TCR Vbeta segments and 13 reverse primers for TCR Jbeta segments was used in the multiplex PCR. TCRdb took over this immuneACCESS table, retaining in-frame rearrangements with V and J assigned. Such tables are incomplete; in checked studies, under half of the missing clones stem from an unresolved V gene, and the remainder is unexplained. This sample gives 90,000 to 150,000 clones in total; around 63% of them show up just once. The ten biggest clones cover approximately 9.1% of the sample. What was sequenced was PBMCs. The receptor set was obtained from a man in his forties in good health and CMV-seropositive.

This clone was seen a few times. At the DNA level, this CDR3 is encoded by other sequences in the same sample as well. The chain links TRBV7-9 to TRBJ1-2; D is ambiguous. There are 13 residues in the CDR3. V was cut by 1 base and J by 5 bases, with 8 bases left in between. Germline assignment: CDR1 SEHNR and CDR2 FQNEAQ (reference sequence). CDR3 nucleotides: TGTGCCAGCAGCTTAGATCCGGGGTATGGCTACACCTTC. Translated, it gives CASSLDPGYGYTF. Using reference TRBV7-9 and TRBJ1-2 for the parts outside the CDR3, the full variable domain is DTGVSQNPRHKITKRGQNVTFRCDPISEHNRLYWYRQTLGQGPEFLTYFQNEAQLEKSRLLSDRFSAERPKGSFSTLEIQRTEQGDSAMYLCASSLDPGYGYTFGSGTRLTVV.

A few counts support this clone. J is TRBJ1-2 and V is TRBV15; the D is unclear. The CDR3 sequence is 12 residues long. Germline V gene data show CDR1 as LNHNV and CDR2 as YYDKDF (reference sequence). V was pared by 1 base and J by 4 bases, with 4 bases between. Written as DNA, the CDR3 is TGTGCCACCAGCAGAGGAGGCTATGGCTACACCTTC. Translation: CATSRGGYGYTF.

The chain recombines TRBV6-1 with TRBJ2-2; maybe TRBD1 (7 bases). V was trimmed by 6 bases and J by 9 bases, leaving 11 bases between them. This CDR3 comprises 12 residues. Germline V gene data show CDR1 as MNHNS and CDR2 as SASEGT. The CDR3 coding sequence is TGTGCCAGCAGCAGGGGGGAAAGGGAGCTGTTTTTT. Translating gives CASSRGERELFF.

The chain links TRBV6-5 to TRBJ1-3; D ambiguous. The CDR3 runs 13 residues. Trimming left V 8 bases short and J 0 bases short, with 8 bases between. In germline, CDR1 is MNHEY, CDR2 SVGAGI. CDR3 coding DNA: TGTGCCAGCTGGAGAAGCTCTGGAAACACCATATATTTT. This gives the protein CASWRSSGNTIYF.

The V call is TRBV14, the J call TRBJ1-5, with 8 positions matching TRBD1. V shed 1 base, J shed 3 bases, and the junction held 2 bases outside the gene matches. CDR3 length equals 15 residues. Per germline, CDR1 SGHDN and CDR2 FVKESK. The DNA for the CDR3 is TGTGCCAGCAGCCAAGGGACAGGGAACAATCAGCCCCAGCATTTT. Translated: CASSQGTGNNQPQHF.

The V and J genes are TRBV11-2 and TRBJ1-4; 9 bases agree with TRBD1. Trimming at V came to 6 bases and at J to 8 bases, leaving 7 bases not matched to a gene. Per the germline V gene, CDR1 is SGHAT and CDR2 is FQNNGV. This CDR3 region has 14 residues. The CDR3 sequence is CASRLRTGEEKLFF. The CDR3 coding sequence is TGTGCCAGCAGACTGCGGACAGGGGAAGAAAAACTGTTTTTT.

In the case of this clone: Other nucleotide sequences from this sample produce the same CDR3. The V call is TRBV5-1, the J call TRBJ2-1, with TRBD2 identical over 7 bases. Germline-derived CDR1 and CDR2 are SGHRS and YFSETQ. The V and J ends lost 0 bases and 0 bases, in that order; junction bases with no gene match: 3. The CDR3 sequence is 16 residues long. Written as DNA, the CDR3 is TGCGCCAGCAGCTTGGCCGGCGGGAGCTCCTACAATGAGCAGTTCTTC. It yields the protein CASSLAGGSSYNEQFF.

The chain links TRBV18 to TRBJ1-5; TRBD1 matches 9 bases. J lost 6 bases, V lost 2 bases, and 5 bases had no gene match. The CDR3 has 15 residues. Germline values: CDR1 KGHSH, CDR2 LQKENI. CDR3 in amino acids: CASSPTGGRGQPQHF. The CDR3 DNA reads as TGTGCCAGCTCACCAACAGGGGGCCGAGGTCAGCCCCAGCATTTT.

CDR3 in amino acids: CASSLRDSVAPYNEQFF. The DNA of the CDR3 is TGTGCCAGCAGCCTCCGGGACTCCGTCGCCCCCTACAATGAGCAGTTCTTC. V usage is TRBV11-2 and J usage is TRBJ2-1; D may be TRBD2 (6 bases). This CDR3 region has 17 residues. Germline loops: CDR1 SGHAT, CDR2 FQNNGV. The V end was cut by 5 bases, the J end by 2 bases, with 19 bases between.

The chain uses TRBV4-1 and TRBJ2-7; 9 positions match TRBD1. Germline CDR1 MGHRA, CDR2 YSYEKL. The trim removed 2 bases at V and 1 base at J, leaving 9 bases unmatched. CDR3 length: 17 residues. CDR3 in amino acids: CASSQSRDRAGSYEQYF. For the CDR3, the DNA is TGCGCCAGCAGCCAAAGTCGGGACAGGGCTGGTTCCTACGAGCAGTACTTC.

The rearrangement joins TRBV5-6 to TRBJ2-7; 8 bases are a match to TRBD2. Trimming at V came to 0 bases and at J to 1 base, leaving 0 bases not matched to a gene. CDR1 and CDR2 (germline): SGHDT, YYEEEE. The CDR3 is 14 residues long. CDR3 region: CASSLAGGSYEQYF. The CDR3 nucleotides are TGTGCCAGCAGCTTGGCGGGGGGGTCCTACGAGCAGTACTTC.

The V call is TRBV18, the J call TRBJ2-7; 9 bases fit TRBD2. The CDR3 consists of 16 residues. CDR1 and CDR2 from the germline V gene are KGHSH and LQKENI. V dropped 3 bases and J dropped 0; count of bases not matched to a gene: 6. The CDR3 reads CASSPELAGASYEQYF. CDR3 DNA sequence: TGTGCCAGCTCACCGGAACTAGCGGGCGCCTCCTACGAGCAGTACTTC.

The chain joins TRBV7-2 to TRBJ2-7; 13 nucleotides match TRBD2. The CDR3 runs to 16 residues. The junction had 5 bases not matched to a gene; V was cut back by 4 bases and J by 2 bases. The germline CDR1 and CDR2 sequences are SGHTA and FQGNSA. The CDR3 DNA follows: TGTGCCAGCAGCTCCGGACTAGCGGGAGCCCCCTACGAGCAGTACTTC. Protein: CASSSGLAGAPYEQYF.

This clone was found a few times. This sequence joins TRBV30 and TRBJ1-2; D is unclear. Germline CDR1 is GTSNPN and CDR2 is SVGIG (reference sequence). This CDR3 is 11 amino acids long. Trimming pared 0 bases from V and 7 bases from J, leaving 6 bases between. CDR3 amino acids: CAWSVLGGYTF. Written as DNA, the CDR3 is TGTGCCTGGAGTGTACTCGGTGGCTACACCTTC.

V gene TRBV27 combines with J gene TRBJ2-7; possible D gene TRBD2, 5 bases. The CDR3 consists of 15 residues. Trimming left V 2 bases short and J 2 bases short, with 13 bases between. CDR1 is MNHEY, CDR2 SMNVEV, per germline (reference sequence). The chain's CDR3 is CASSLAAEGTYEQYF. DNA of the CDR3: TGTGCCAGCAGTTTAGCGGCAGAGGGCACCTACGAGCAGTACTTC.

The chain joins TRBV19 to TRBJ1-5; D possibly corresponds to TRBD1 (5 bases). V lost 1 base and J lost 3, with 16 bases in between. CDR3 size: 17 residues. Germline V CDR1 and CDR2: LNHDA, SQIVND (reference sequence). The CDR3 DNA reads TGTGCCAGTAGTATAGGTGGTGGTAGGGGTTCCAATCAGCCCCAGCATTTT. It translates to CASSIGGGRGSNQPQHF.

This clone has a handful of counts. CDR3 in amino acids: CASSADYLLETQYF. The CDR3 nucleotides read TGTGCCAGCAGTGCGGACTACCTCCTAGAGACCCAGTACTTC. The chain recombines TRBV2 with TRBJ2-5; D is perhaps TRBD2 (6 bases). The CDR3 consists of 14 residues. CDR1 is SNHLY, CDR2 FYNNEI, per germline. V gave up 4 bases and J gave up 4 bases, with 13 bases separating them.

The chain couples TRBV7-9 to TRBJ2-1; D possibly corresponds to TRBD1 (6 bases). V lost 5 bases, J lost 2 bases, and 16 bases lay in between. There are 16 residues in the CDR3. Germline loops: CDR1 SEHNR, CDR2 FQNEAQ (reference sequence). The CDR3 DNA is TGTGCCAGCAGCACCTTAAGACAGGTCCCCTACAATGAGCAGTTCTTC. It translates to CASSTLRQVPYNEQFF.